This T cell receptor beta chain was sequenced during a study of cytomegalovirus exposure and HLA in healthy donors. Use of 60 Vbeta and 13 Jbeta primers characterized the PCR. Assay used: immunoSEQ multiplex PCR; TCRdb lists only in-frame clones, some missing. The repertoire holds 85,000 to 100,000 clones, with about three quarters as singletons. V shed 5 bases, J shed 10 bases, and the junction held 12 bases outside the gene matches. CDR1 is LNHDA, CDR2 SQIVND, per germline (reference sequence). The CDR3 covers 16 residues. This chain connects TRBV19 to TRBJ2-2; TRBD2 aligns across 11 bases. The receptor was derived from a human donor in good health. Sequenced: PBMCs. The CDR3 loop reads CASSGGTSGWESELFF. CDR3 bases: TGTGCCAGTAGTGGCGGGACTAGCGGATGGGAGTCGGAGCTGTTTTTT.